What follows is one T cell receptor (beta chain) and its context. The clone's antigen remains unknown. No base quality information exists; no much larger clone differs at one position. The data were obtained in a study of blood T cell repertoires in COVID-19 (dated by TCRdb to 2020 to 2021). About the full investigation: Samples from collaborators originated in the United States, Italy and Spain and spanned both the acute and convalescent phases of COVID-19. Where available, HLA class I and class II types were obtained from metadata supplied by the sample provider rather than from assay-based typing. Deeply sampled blood TCRbeta repertoires from subjects exposed to, actively infected with, or recovered from COVID-19 were included in the dataset. The prospective study material was composed of cDNA or gDNA derived from T cells, B-cell-depleted T cells, or PBMCs. A de-identified subject ID, COVID-19 status, age in years and sex were almost always included in the sample metadata. A freely available public database, intended as a resource for researchers studying the immune response to SARS-CoV-2, is where the repertoires were released. The samples were drawn from two sources: the first 160 participants of the ongoing ImmuneRACE study, and about 1,300 subjects contributed by 6 global collaborators. The paper as a whole reports these results and caveats: How much clinical and demographic metadata was included differed by source and by participant, and the metadata was provided uncurated.

V loses 5 bases, J loses 0 bases, and the germline ends lie 11 bases apart. The CDR3 starts with the cysteine, ends with the phenylalanine, and has 14 residues. The retained sequence is limited to the CDR3, 42 bases, with the frame set at the first base. In the germline V gene, CDR1 corresponds to KGHSH and CDR2 to LQKENI. In Seattle, one collaborating source enrolled patients while the infection was active and tracked those patients longitudinally over the course of disease. Each collaborating institution followed its own protocols to collect whole blood in K2EDTA tubes. For TCRbeta analysis, collaborators shipped samples as frozen whole blood, isolated PBMCs, or DNA extracted from either of those sample types. TCRbeta CDR3 regions were amplified from genomic DNA by means of the immunoSEQ Assay, a bias-controlled multiplex PCR. As for how the authors treated the data: Within the assay, amplification of reference gene primers was used to estimate how many nucleated cells each sample contained. Sequence reads were collapsed and filtered to measure the absolute abundance of every unique TCRbeta CDR3 rearrangement. Productive Simpson clonality was computed per sample as the square root of Simpson's diversity index over productive rearrangements. TCRdb took over this immuneACCESS table, retaining in-frame rearrangements with V and J assigned. Such tables are incomplete; in checked studies, under half of the missing clones stem from an unresolved V gene, and the remainder is unexplained. The DNA gave D and trimming, while V, J and clone size come from that table. This sample comprises about 180,000 clones, roughly 81% of them detected only once. About 10% of the sample is held by the ten biggest clonotypes.

The chain uses TRBV18 and TRBJ2-7; a tentative D call is TRBD1 (5 bases match). Sample: peripheral blood. The receptor's source is a woman older than 75 with COVID-19, enrolled during active disease. The sequence in DNA is TGTGCCAGCTCATCGGACATCAGCTCCTACGAGCAGTACTTC. This encodes CASSSDISSYEQYF.